The clone carrying this T cell receptor beta chain was found a few times. The antigen remains unidentified. These data come from a study of cytomegalovirus exposure and HLA in healthy donors. As for the study in general: From donors who were HLA-typed, an early data release held 80 million to 85 million unique TCRs.

CDR3 size: 14 residues. The V gene's germline CDR1 is GTSNPN and CDR2 SVGIG (reference sequence). J gave up 4 bases and V 3 bases, and 7 bases lay outside the gene matches. The PCR was carried out with 60 Vbeta primers and 13 Jbeta primers. Profiled with immunoSEQ multiplex PCR; TCRdb holds only in-frame clones, not every one. The sample comprises roughly 93,000 clones, 80% of which are singletons, and 6% to 9.5% rests with the top ten. Study-wide points: In an earlier analysis, productive rearrangement rates for most beta V segments clustered near 87% or 30%. In vitro confirmation showed a few CMV-associated chains to be CMV antigen specific. In a later analysis, donors in an Asian-associated ancestry cluster reportedly had fewer N-insertions in productive TCRs than the cohort mean.

The chain couples TRBV30 to TRBJ1-1, with 8 bases that match TRBD1. Material: PBMCs. The origin of this receptor is a young man in good health and CMV-seronegative. CDR3 protein: CAWRVGTGGTEAFF. The CDR3 DNA sequence: TGTGCCTGGAGGGTCGGGACAGGTGGCACTGAAGCTTTCTTT.